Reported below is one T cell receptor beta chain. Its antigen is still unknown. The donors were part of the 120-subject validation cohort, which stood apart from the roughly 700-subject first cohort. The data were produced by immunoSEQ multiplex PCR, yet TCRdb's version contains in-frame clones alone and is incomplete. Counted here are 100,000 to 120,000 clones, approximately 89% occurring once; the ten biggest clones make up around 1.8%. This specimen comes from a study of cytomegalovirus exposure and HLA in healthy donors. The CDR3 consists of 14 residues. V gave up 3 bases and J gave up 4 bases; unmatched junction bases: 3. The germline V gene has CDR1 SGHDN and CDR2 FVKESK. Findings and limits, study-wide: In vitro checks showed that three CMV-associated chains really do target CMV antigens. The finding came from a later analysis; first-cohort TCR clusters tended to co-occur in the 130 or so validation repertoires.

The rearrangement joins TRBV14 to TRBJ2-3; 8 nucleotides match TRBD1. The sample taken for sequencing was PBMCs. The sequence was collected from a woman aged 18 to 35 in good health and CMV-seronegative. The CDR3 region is CASSQVQGADTQYF. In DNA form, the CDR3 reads TGTGCCAGCAGCCAGGTACAGGGGGCAGATACGCAGTATTTT.